The text below deals with one TCR beta chain. Its antigen is as yet unknown. The record originates from a study of T-cell reconstitution after alpha-beta-depleted transplantation in children. General study results and limits: T-cell counts and diversity at one year post-transplant came mainly from newly produced T cells. There were reportedly several hundred expanded graft clones from which alpha-beta T cells came about two months after transplant. From surviving recipient T cells and thymic progenitors came the high day-60 TCRbeta diversity observed in some patients.

TCRbeta library construction was performed incorporating unique molecular identifiers. TCRdb analysed the PCR reads with MiXCR anew, one entry per CDR3 protein. The sample contains 800,000 to 1,000,000 distinct CDR3 sequences, 25% to 35% of which appear only once. V was pared by 3 bases and J by 1 base, with 1 base of the junction left unmatched. Germline V gene sequence: CDR1 SGHTA, CDR2 FQGTGA. The CDR3 totals 15 residues. The sequencing here drew on PBMCs, mostly from graft donor cells, taken 360 days after TCRalphabeta/CD19-depleted stem cell transplant. The rearrangement joins TRBV7-3 to TRBJ2-7, with 12 bases matching TRBD2. The clonotype originates from a boy younger than two who had a stem cell transplant for SCID, so the T cells may come from the graft donor. CDR3 DNA: TGTGCCAGCAGCTTTACTAGCGGGGGGTCCTACGAGCAGTACTTC. Protein sequence: CASSFTSGGSYEQYF.